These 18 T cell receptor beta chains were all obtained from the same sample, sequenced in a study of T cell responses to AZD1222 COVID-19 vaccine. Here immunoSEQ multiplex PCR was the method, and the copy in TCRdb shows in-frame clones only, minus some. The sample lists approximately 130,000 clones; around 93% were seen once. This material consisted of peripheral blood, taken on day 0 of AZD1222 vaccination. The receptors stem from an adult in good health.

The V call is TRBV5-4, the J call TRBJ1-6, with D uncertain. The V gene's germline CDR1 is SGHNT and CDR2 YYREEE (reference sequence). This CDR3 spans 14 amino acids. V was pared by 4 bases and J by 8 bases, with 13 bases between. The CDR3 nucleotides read TGTGCCAGCAGCGACGGTCGGGATTATTCACCCCTCCACTTT. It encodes CASSDGRDYSPLHF.

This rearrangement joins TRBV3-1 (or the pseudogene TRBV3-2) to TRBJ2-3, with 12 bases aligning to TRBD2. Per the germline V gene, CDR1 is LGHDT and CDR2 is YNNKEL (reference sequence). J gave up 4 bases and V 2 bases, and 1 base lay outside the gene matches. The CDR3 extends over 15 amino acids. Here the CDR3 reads CASSQLAGGSDTQYF. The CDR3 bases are TGTGCCAGCAGCCAACTAGCGGGGGGGTCAGATACGCAGTATTTT.

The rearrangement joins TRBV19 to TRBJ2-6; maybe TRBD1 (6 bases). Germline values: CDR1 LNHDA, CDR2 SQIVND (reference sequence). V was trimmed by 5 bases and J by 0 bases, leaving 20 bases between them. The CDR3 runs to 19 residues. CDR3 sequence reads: CASSGGRQGLISGANVLTF. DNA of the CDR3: TGTGCCAGTAGTGGGGGACGGCAGGGGCTAATCTCTGGGGCCAACGTCCTGACTTTC.

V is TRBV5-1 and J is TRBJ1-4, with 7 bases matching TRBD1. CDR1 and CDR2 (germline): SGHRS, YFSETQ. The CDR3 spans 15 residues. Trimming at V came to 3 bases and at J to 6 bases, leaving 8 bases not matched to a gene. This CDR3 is CASSSYRGGDEKLFF. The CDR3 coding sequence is TGCGCCAGCAGCTCATACAGGGGAGGTGATGAAAAACTGTTTTTT.

The CDR3 DNA is TGTGCCAGTAGTATTGTCGTCCCAGATACGCAGTATTTT. This codes for CASSIVVPDTQYF. The chain carries TRBV19 and TRBJ2-3, with D unclear. The CDR3 spans 13 residues. Germline V CDR1 and CDR2: LNHDA, SQIVND (reference sequence). Deletions cut 3 bases from V and 4 bases from J, with 8 bases between.

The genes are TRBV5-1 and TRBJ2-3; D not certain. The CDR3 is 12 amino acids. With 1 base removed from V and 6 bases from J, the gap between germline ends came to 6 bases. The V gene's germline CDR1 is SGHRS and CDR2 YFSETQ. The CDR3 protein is CASSLRRDTQYF. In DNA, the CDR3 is TGCGCCAGCAGCTTGCGGCGGGATACGCAGTATTTT. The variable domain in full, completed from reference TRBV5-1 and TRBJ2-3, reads KAGVTQTPRYLIKTRGQQVTLSCSPISGHRSVSWYQQTPGQGLQFLFEYFSETQRNKGNFPGRFSGRQFSNSRSEMNVSTLELGDSALYLCASSLRRDTQYFGPGTRLTVL.

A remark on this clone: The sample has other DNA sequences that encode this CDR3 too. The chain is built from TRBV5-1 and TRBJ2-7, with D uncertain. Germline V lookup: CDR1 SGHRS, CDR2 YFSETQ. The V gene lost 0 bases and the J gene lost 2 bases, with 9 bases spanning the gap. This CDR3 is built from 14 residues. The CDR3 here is CASSLAVGPYEQYF. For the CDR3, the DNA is TGCGCCAGCAGCTTGGCCGTCGGGCCCTACGAGCAGTACTTC.

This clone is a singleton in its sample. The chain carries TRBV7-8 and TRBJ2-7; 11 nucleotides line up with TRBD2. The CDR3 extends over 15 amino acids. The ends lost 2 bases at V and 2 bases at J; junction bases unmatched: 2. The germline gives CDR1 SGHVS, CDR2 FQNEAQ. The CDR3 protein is CASSLLLAGAYEQYF. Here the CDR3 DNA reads TGTGCCAGCAGCTTATTACTAGCGGGGGCCTACGAGCAGTACTTC.

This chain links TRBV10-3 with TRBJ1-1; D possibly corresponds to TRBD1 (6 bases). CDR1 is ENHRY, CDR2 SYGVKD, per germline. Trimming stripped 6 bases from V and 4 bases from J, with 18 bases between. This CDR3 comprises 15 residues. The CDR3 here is CAIRAGQSVGTEAFF. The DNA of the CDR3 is TGTGCCATCAGGGCAGGACAGTCGGTTGGCACTGAAGCTTTCTTT.

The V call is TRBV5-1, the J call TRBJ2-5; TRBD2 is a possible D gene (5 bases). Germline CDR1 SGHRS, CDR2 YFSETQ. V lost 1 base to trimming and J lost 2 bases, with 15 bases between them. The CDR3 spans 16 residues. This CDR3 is CASSLNGLRRQETQYF. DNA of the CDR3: TGCGCCAGCAGCTTGAATGGACTTAGGAGGCAAGAGACCCAGTACTTC.

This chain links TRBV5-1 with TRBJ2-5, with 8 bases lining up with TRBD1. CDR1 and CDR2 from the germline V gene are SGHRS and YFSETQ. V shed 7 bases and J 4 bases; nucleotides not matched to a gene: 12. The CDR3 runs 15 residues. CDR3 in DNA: TGCGCCAGCCAAATACTGGGACAGGAAGGAGAGACCCAGTACTTC. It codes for CASQILGQEGETQYF. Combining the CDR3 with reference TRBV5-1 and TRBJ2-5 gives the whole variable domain KAGVTQTPRYLIKTRGQQVTLSCSPISGHRSVSWYQQTPGQGLQFLFEYFSETQRNKGNFPGRFSGRQFSNSRSEMNVSTLELGDSALYLCASQILGQEGETQYFGPGTRLLVL.

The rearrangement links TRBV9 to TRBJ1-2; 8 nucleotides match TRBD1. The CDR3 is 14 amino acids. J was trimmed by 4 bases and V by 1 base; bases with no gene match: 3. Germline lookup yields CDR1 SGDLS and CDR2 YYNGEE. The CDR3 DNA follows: TGTGCCAGCAGCGTACAGGGGGCTTTCTATGGCTACACCTTC. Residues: CASSVQGAFYGYTF.

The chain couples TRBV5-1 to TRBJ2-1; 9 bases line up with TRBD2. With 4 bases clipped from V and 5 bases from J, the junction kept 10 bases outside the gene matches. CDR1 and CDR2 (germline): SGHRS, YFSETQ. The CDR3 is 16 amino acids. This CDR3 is CASSAVLAGRNNEQFF. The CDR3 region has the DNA TGCGCCAGCAGCGCCGTGCTAGCGGGAAGAAACAATGAGCAGTTCTTC. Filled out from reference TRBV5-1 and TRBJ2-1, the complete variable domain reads KAGVTQTPRYLIKTRGQQVTLSCSPISGHRSVSWYQQTPGQGLQFLFEYFSETQRNKGNFPGRFSGRQFSNSRSEMNVSTLELGDSALYLCASSAVLAGRNNEQFFGPGTRLTVL.

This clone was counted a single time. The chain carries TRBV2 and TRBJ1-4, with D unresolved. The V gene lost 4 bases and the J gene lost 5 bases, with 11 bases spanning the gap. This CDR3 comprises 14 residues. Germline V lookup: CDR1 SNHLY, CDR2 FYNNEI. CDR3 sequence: CASSVERANEKLFF. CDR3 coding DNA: TGTGCCAGCAGTGTGGAAAGGGCAAATGAAAAACTGTTTTTT.

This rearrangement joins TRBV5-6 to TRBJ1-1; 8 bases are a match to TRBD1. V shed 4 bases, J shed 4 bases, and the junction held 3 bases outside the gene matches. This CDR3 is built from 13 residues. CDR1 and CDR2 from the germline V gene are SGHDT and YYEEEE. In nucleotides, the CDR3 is TGTGCCAGCAGCACCACAGGGGGCACTGAAGCTTTCTTT. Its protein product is CASSTTGGTEAFF.

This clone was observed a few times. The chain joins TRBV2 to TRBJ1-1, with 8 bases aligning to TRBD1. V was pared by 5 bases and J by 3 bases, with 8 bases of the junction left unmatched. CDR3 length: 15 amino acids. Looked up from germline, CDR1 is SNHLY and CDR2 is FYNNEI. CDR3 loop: CASSYADRGDTEAFF. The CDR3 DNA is TGTGCCAGCAGTTACGCAGACAGGGGAGACACTGAAGCTTTCTTT.

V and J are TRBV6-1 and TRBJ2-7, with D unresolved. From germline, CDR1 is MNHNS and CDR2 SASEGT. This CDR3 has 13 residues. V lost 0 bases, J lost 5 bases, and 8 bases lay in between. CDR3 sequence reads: CASSEAKGDEQYF. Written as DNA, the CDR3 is TGTGCCAGCAGTGAAGCCAAGGGTGACGAGCAGTACTTC.

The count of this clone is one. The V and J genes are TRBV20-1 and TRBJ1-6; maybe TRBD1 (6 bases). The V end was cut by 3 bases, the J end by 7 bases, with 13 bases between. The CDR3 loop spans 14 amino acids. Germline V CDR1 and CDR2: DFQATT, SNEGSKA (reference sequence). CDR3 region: CSASRQGTNSPLHF. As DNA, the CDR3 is TGCAGTGCTAGTCGTCAGGGGACGAATTCACCCCTCCACTTT.